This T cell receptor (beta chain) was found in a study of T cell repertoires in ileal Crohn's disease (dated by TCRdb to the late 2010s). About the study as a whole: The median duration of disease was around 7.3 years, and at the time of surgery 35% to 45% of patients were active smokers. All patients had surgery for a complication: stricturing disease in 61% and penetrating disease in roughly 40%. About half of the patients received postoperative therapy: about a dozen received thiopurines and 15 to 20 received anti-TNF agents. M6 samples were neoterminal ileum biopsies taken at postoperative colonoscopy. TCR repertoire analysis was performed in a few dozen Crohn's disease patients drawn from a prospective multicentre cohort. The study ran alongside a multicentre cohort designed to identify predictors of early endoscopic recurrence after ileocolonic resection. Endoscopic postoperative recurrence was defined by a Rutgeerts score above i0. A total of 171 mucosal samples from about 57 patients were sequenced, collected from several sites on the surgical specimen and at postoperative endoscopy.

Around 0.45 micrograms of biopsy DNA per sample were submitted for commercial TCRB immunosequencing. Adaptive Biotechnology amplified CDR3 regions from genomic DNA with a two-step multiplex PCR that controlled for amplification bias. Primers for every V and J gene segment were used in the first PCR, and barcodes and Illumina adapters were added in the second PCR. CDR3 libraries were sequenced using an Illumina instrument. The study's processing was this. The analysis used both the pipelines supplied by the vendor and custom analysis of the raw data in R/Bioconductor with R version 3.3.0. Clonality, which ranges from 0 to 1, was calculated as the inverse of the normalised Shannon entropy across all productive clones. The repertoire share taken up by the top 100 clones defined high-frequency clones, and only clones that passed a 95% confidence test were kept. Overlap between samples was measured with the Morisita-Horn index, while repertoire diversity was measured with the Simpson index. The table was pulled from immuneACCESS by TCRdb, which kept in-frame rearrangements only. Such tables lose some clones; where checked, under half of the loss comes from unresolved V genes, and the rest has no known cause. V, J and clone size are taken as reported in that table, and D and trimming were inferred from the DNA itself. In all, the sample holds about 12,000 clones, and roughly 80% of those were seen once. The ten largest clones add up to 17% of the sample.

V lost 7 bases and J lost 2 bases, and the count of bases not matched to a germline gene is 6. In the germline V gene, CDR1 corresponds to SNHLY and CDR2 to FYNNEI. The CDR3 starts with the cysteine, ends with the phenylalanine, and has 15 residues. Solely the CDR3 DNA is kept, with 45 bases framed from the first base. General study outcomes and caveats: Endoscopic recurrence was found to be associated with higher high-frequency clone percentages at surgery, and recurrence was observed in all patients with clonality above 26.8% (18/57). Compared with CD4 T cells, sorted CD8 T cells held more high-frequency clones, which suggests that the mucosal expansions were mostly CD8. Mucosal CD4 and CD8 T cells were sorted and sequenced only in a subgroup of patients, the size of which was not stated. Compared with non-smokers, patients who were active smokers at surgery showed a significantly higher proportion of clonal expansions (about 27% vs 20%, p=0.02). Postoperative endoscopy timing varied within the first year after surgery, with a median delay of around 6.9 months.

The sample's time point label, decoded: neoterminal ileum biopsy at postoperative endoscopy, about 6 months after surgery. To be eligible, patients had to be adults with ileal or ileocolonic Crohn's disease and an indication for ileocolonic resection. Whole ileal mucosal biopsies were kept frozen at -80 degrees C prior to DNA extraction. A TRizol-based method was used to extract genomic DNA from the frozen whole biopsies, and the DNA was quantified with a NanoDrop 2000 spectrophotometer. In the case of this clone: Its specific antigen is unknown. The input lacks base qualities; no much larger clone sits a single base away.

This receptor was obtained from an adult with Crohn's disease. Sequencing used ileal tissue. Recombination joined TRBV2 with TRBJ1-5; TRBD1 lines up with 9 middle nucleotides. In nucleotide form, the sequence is TGTGCCAGCATGGGGACAGGGTTGGGCAATCAGCCCCAGCATTTT. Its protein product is CASMGTGLGNQPQHF.